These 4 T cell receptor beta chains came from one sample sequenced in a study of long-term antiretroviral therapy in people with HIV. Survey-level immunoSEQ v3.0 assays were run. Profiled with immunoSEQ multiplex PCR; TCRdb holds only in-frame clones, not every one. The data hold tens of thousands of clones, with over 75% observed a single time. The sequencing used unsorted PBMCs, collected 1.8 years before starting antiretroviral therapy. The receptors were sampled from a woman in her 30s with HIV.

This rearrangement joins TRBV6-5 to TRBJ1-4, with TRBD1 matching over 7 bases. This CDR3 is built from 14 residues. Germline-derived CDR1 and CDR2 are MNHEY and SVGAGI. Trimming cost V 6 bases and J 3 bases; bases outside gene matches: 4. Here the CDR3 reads CASRAGQPNEKLFF. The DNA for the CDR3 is TGTGCCAGCAGAGCGGGACAGCCTAATGAAAAACTGTTTTTT.

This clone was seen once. Here the CDR3 reads CASSVPGQGLHGYTF. As DNA, the CDR3 is TGTGCCAGCAGCGTTCCGGGACAGGGCCTTCATGGCTACACCTTC. The chain carries TRBV28 and TRBJ1-2; 9 nucleotides align to TRBD1. CDR3 size: 15 residues. Trimming at V came to 6 bases and at J to 6 bases, leaving 11 bases not matched to a gene. The germline V gene encodes CDR1 MDHEN and CDR2 SYDVKM.

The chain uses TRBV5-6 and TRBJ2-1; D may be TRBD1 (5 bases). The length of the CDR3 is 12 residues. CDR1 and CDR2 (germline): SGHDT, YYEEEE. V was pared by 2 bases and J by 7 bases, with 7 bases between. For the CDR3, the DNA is TGTGCCAGCAGCTTAGCAGGGAATGAGCAGTTCTTC. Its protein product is CASSLAGNEQFF.

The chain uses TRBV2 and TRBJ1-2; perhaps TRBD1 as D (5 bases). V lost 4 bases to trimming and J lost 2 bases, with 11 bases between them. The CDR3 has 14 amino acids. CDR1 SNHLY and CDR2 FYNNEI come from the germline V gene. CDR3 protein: CASSGGGANYGYTF. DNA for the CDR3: TGTGCCAGCAGTGGAGGAGGGGCCAACTATGGCTACACCTTC.